These 26 T cell receptor beta chains were sequenced from one sample in a study of blood T cells in healthy people across ages (dated by TCRdb to about 2015). Library preparation was by 5' RACE. The sample was run on an Illumina HiSeq 2500. A second PCR of roughly 7 to 12 cycles was run with a J-beta primer mix and a sample-barcoded 5' primer. Starting from the raw public reads, TCRdb applied fastp trimming at Q25, assembled clones with MiXCR and retained in-frame beta chains. Rows with one shared CDR3 protein collapse into an entry with the most common genes and DNA. The sample yields roughly 1.5 million distinct CDR3 sequences; roughly 43% were counted once. About 4% of the sample is in the top ten clones. Specimen: blood. These receptors originate from a woman under 30 in good health.

The chain combines TRBV27 with TRBJ1-5; 7 bases map to TRBD1. The length of the CDR3 is 18 residues. V lost 5 bases and J lost 2; bases outside the gene matches: 15. Germline CDR1 is MNHEY and CDR2 is SMNVEV (reference sequence). The CDR3 protein is CASSPEFRGGVGNQPQHF. CDR3 in DNA: TGTGCCAGCAGTCCGGAGTTCAGGGGGGGCGTCGGCAATCAGCCCCAGCATTTT.

This chain links TRBV4-1 with TRBJ1-6; D gene uncertain. Germline CDR1 reads MGHRA; CDR2 reads YSYEKL. Trimming cost V 3 bases and J 7 bases, with 16 bases left between them. The length of the CDR3 is 16 residues. The CDR3 DNA is TGCGCCAGCAGCCAGGCTGAGGGATCGCTCAATTCACCCCTCCACTTT. Amino acid sequence: CASSQAEGSLNSPLHF.

The DNA for the CDR3 is TGTGCCATCAGTCCCGGGACTAGCGGGGGGGCAGGTGAGCAGTTCTTC. This encodes CAISPGTSGGAGEQFF. This rearrangement joins TRBV10-3 to TRBJ2-1; 16 nucleotides match TRBD2. The CDR3 is made up of 16 amino acids. Germline CDR1 and CDR2: ENHRY and SYGVKD. V shed 5 bases, J shed 9 bases, and the junction held 7 bases outside the gene matches.

The V call is TRBV2, the J call TRBJ2-1, with unresolved D. The CDR3 has 14 residues. Trimming stripped 10 bases from V and 13 bases from J, with 26 bases between. The germline V gene encodes CDR1 SNHLY and CDR2 FYNNEI. The CDR3 nucleotides read TGTGCCATCGCCGACGGCAGTTTACAAGAGACCCAGTTCTTC. It encodes CAIADGSLQETQFF. Filled out from reference TRBV2 and TRBJ2-1, the complete variable domain reads EPEVTQTPSHQVTQMGQEVILRCVPISNHLYFYWYRQILGQKVEFLVSFYNNEISEKSEIFDDQFSVERPDGSNFTLKIRSTKLEDSAMYFCAIADGSLQETQFFGPGTRLTVL.

This chain links TRBV6-5 with TRBJ2-7; 7 nucleotides line up with TRBD2. The CDR3 has 15 residues. J lost 3 bases, V lost 6 bases, and 11 bases had no gene match. Germline CDR1 is MNHEY and CDR2 is SVGAGI. The CDR3: CASRPFSSGFYEQYF. In DNA, the CDR3 is TGTGCCAGCAGACCCTTCTCTAGCGGATTCTACGAGCAGTACTTC.

This chain links TRBV27 with TRBJ2-7; 8 bases line up with TRBD2. The CDR3 covers 14 residues. CDR1 and CDR2 (germline): MNHEY, SMNVEV (reference sequence). The V gene end was trimmed by 4 bases and the J gene end by 7 bases; junction bases not matched to a gene: 9. The CDR3 reads CASSYTSGGGEQYF. Written as DNA, the CDR3 is TGTGCCAGCAGTTATACTAGCGGAGGGGGGGAGCAGTACTTC.

This sequence joins TRBV10-3 and TRBJ2-7; D possibly corresponds to TRBD2 (6 bases). The CDR3 sequence is 16 residues long. Germline V CDR1 and CDR2: ENHRY, SYGVKD. V lost 2 bases and J lost 3, with 17 bases in between. CDR3: CAISEATGTSYYEQYF. The CDR3 DNA is TGTGCCATCAGTGAGGCAACCGGGACTTCTTACTACGAGCAGTACTTC.

This rearrangement joins TRBV6-1 to TRBJ2-7, with no clear D. This CDR3 comprises 11 residues. The V gene lost 2 bases and the J gene lost 11 bases, with 10 bases spanning the gap. From germline, CDR1 is MNHNS and CDR2 SASEGT. The DNA for the CDR3 is TGTGCCAGCAGTGAAAGGCAGCAGAAGTACTTC. Protein: CASSERQQKYF.

The CDR3 region has the DNA TGTGCCAGCAGCCGCAGCAGCGGCGGTGGCTACACCTTC. This gives the protein CASSRSSGGGYTF. The rearrangement links TRBV12-3 or TRBV12-4 to TRBJ1-2; D ambiguous. Trimming removed 6 bases at V and 7 bases at J, with 15 bases between. The CDR3 covers 13 residues.

A few counts support this clonotype. V usage is TRBV20-1 and J usage is TRBJ2-7, with TRBD1 identical over 7 bases. This CDR3 has 16 residues. Looked up from germline, CDR1 is DFQATT and CDR2 is SNEGSKA (reference sequence). Trimming took 0 bases from V and 4 from J; bases not matched to a gene: 12. DNA for the CDR3: TGCAGTGCTAGAGATCGAGAGGGTCAGGGGGAATACGAGCAGTACTTC. It yields the protein CSARDREGQGEYEQYF.

The chain joins TRBV7-9 to TRBJ2-7; tentative D call: TRBD1 (6 bases). Trimming removed 5 bases from V and 1 base from J, with 18 bases in between. Germline CDR1 SEHNR, CDR2 FQNEAQ (reference sequence). CDR3 length: 16 amino acids. The CDR3: CASSPQGSMRSYEQYF. The CDR3 region has the DNA TGTGCCAGCAGCCCACAGGGCAGCATGAGGTCCTACGAGCAGTACTTC. The complete variable domain, with remaining parts taken from reference TRBV7-9 and TRBJ2-7, reads DTGVSQNPRHKITKRGQNVTFRCDPISEHNRLYWYRQTLGQGPEFLTYFQNEAQLEKSRLLSDRFSAERPKGSFSTLEIQRTEQGDSAMYLCASSPQGSMRSYEQYFGPGTRLTVT.

The rearrangement joins TRBV20-1 to TRBJ1-2; D ambiguous. There are 15 residues in the CDR3. Between the trimmed V and J ends, which lost 1 base and 2 bases, there was a span of 14 bases. Looked up from germline, CDR1 is DFQATT and CDR2 is SNEGSKA (reference sequence). The CDR3 sequence is CSARGGLVPNYGYTF. CDR3 DNA sequence: TGCAGTGCTAGAGGTGGTCTGGTGCCCAACTATGGCTACACCTTC.

This rearrangement joins TRBV24-1 to TRBJ2-7; D gene uncertain. V dropped 0 bases and J dropped 3 bases, with 26 bases sitting between them. This CDR3 is built from 20 residues. Germline V gives CDR1 KGHDR, CDR2 SFDVKD. CDR3 DNA sequence: TGTGCCACCAGTGATTTGCGGGCAGGCTTCCTTCCCCCGGATAACTACGAGCAGTACTTC. Protein sequence: CATSDLRAGFLPPDNYEQYF.

This clonotype was counted once. The chain has TRBV29-1 and TRBJ2-1, with D perhaps matching TRBD1 (5 bases). Germline V CDR1 and CDR2: SQVTM, ANQGSEA. The CDR3 runs to 13 residues. V was clipped by 2 bases and J by 6 bases, with 11 bases between them. The CDR3 coding sequence is TGCAGCGTTGAAAGGACAAGGGGCAATGAGCAGTTCTTC. Its protein is CSVERTRGNEQFF.

The rearrangement uses TRBV12-3 or TRBV12-4 and TRBJ2-1; 16 bases fit TRBD2. The CDR3 extends over 18 amino acids. Losses at the gene ends were 4 bases for V and 3 bases for J; bases not matched to a gene: 6. CDR3 in amino acids: CASSWGTSGGAFYNEQFF. In DNA, the CDR3 is TGTGCCAGCAGTTGGGGGACTAGCGGGGGGGCCTTCTACAATGAGCAGTTCTTC.

J is TRBJ2-7 and V is TRBV7-9; 7 bases are a match to TRBD2. This CDR3 has 16 amino acids. Germline-derived CDR1 and CDR2 are SEHNR and FQNEAQ (reference sequence). V gave up 0 bases and J gave up 2 bases; unmatched junction bases: 7. For the CDR3, the DNA is TGTGCCAGCAGCTTAGCAGGGCTAGCGGCCGCCTACGAGCAGTACTTC. This sequence encodes CASSLAGLAAAYEQYF.

V usage is TRBV24-1 and J usage is TRBJ2-2; a weak D match, TRBD1 (5 bases). Germline V lookup: CDR1 KGHDR, CDR2 SFDVKD. The V and J ends lost 4 bases and 6 bases respectively, with 14 bases between them. The CDR3 is 15 residues long. The CDR3 here is CATSDPTQGAGELFF. The CDR3 bases are TGTGCCACCAGTGACCCTACACAAGGGGCCGGGGAGCTGTTTTTT.

The genes are TRBV6-1 and TRBJ1-1; D is uncertain. Germline loops: CDR1 MNHNS, CDR2 SASEGT. Trimming left V 4 bases short and J 7 bases short, with 7 bases between. The CDR3 sequence is 11 residues long. The chain's CDR3 is CASSASFEAFF. DNA of the CDR3: TGTGCCAGCAGTGCCTCCTTTGAAGCTTTCTTT.

This clonotype was picked up a small number of times. The chain uses TRBV5-1 and TRBJ1-2, with TRBD1 identical over 8 bases. The CDR3 runs to 15 residues. The germline gives CDR1 SGHRS, CDR2 YFSETQ. With 1 base clipped from V and 7 bases from J, the junction kept 9 bases outside the gene matches. The CDR3 sequence is CASSLQRDRKSGYTF. The CDR3, as DNA: TGCGCCAGCAGCTTGCAGCGGGACAGGAAGTCTGGCTACACCTTC.

Many counts were recorded for this clonotype. The gene calls are TRBV12-3 or TRBV12-4 and TRBJ2-1, with D maybe TRBD2 (6 bases). Trimming shortened V by 3 bases and J by 0 bases, and 9 bases separated the two germline ends. This CDR3 region has 15 residues. CDR3 protein: CASSFGGVSYNEQFF. The CDR3 bases are TGTGCCAGCAGTTTTGGCGGGGTCTCCTACAATGAGCAGTTCTTC.

This chain connects TRBV29-1 to TRBJ1-2; D might be TRBD1 (5 bases). This CDR3 contains 11 residues. The germline CDR1 and CDR2 sequences are SQVTM and ANQGSEA. V was trimmed by 4 bases and J by 8 bases, leaving 11 bases between them. CDR3 in amino acids: CSVGQTRGYTF. CDR3 DNA: TGCAGCGTTGGACAGACGCGGGGCTACACCTTC.

Of note for this clonotype: A junction boundary mismatches the germline segment, possibly from a read error. The chain recombines TRBV10-2 with TRBJ2-1, with D perhaps matching TRBD2 (6 bases). This CDR3 is 17 amino acids long. The germline gives CDR1 WSHSY, CDR2 SAAADI. As DNA, the CDR3 is TGCGCCGGCAGTGAGTCGAACAGATTAGCGGCGAACAATGAGCAGTTCTTC. This sequence encodes CAGSESNRLAANNEQFF.

The chain carries TRBV4-2 and TRBJ2-1, with 7 bases fitting TRBD2. The CDR3 covers 15 residues. Germline V lookup: CDR1 LGHNA, CDR2 YNFKEQ. V shed 1 base, J shed 8 bases, and the junction held 8 bases outside the gene matches. The CDR3 loop reads CASSQARLAGDEQFF. The CDR3 DNA sequence: TGTGCCAGCAGCCAAGCCCGACTGGCGGGGGATGAGCAGTTCTTC.

This clonotype was detected only a few times. In nucleotides, the CDR3 is TGTGCCAGCAGATCACATACAGGGTTGCATCAGCCCCAGCATTTT. This translates into CASRSHTGLHQPQHF. The rearrangement joins TRBV28 to TRBJ1-5, with D perhaps TRBD1 (6 bases). The ends were cut back, 6 bases at V and 5 bases at J, with 17 bases in the middle. The CDR3 is 15 residues long. Looked up from germline, CDR1 is MDHEN and CDR2 is SYDVKM. Together with reference TRBV28 and TRBJ1-5, the CDR3 gives the full variable domain: DVKVTQSSRYLVKRTGEKVFLECVQDMDHENMFWYRQDPGLGLRLIYFSYDVKMKEKGDIPEGYSVSREKKERFSLILESASTNQTSMYLCASRSHTGLHQPQHFGDGTRLSIL.

This rearrangement joins TRBV12-3 or TRBV12-4 to TRBJ2-3; D perhaps matches TRBD2 (7 bases). The CDR3 totals 18 residues. V gave up 3 bases and J gave up 3 bases, with 22 bases separating them. The CDR3 region has the DNA TGTGCCAGCAGTTTTTATAGGTATTCGGGGGGCCGGACAGATACGCAGTATTTT. Protein product: CASSFYRYSGGRTDTQYF.

CDR3 residues: CASSLVLQTYEQYF. The DNA for the CDR3 is TGTGCCAGCAGCTTAGTTCTACAAACCTACGAGCAGTACTTC. The rearrangement joins TRBV7-2 to TRBJ2-7; D gene uncertain. The CDR3 has 14 amino acids. V lost 1 base and J lost 2, with 9 bases in between. CDR1 and CDR2 from the germline V gene are SGHTA and FQGNSA.